Below, one T cell receptor beta chain is given with its context. The CDR3 spans 15 residues. Looked up from germline, CDR1 is KGHSH and CDR2 is LQKENI. V lost 3 bases and J lost 7, with 13 bases in between. Enrollees, roughly 18 to 95 years old, lived in approximately 24 US areas. Participant-given clinical history determined each cohort assignment. The entry originates in a study of blood T cell repertoires in COVID-19. Background on the study: Sites across the United States, Italy and Spain contributed samples from acute and convalescent COVID-19. PBMCs, B-cell-depleted T cells, or T cells provided the cDNA or gDNA that made up the material.

TCRdb's copy holds only in-frame clones and misses some; the assay was immunoSEQ multiplex PCR. The repertoire holds about 400,000 clones, with 88% as singletons. The sequenced material came from PBMCs or T cells enriched from blood (not recorded which). The sequence was obtained from a woman between 35 and 50 years old with acute COVID-19. V usage is TRBV18 and J usage is TRBJ1-6; D is perhaps TRBD1 (6 bases). The CDR3 nucleotides read TGTGCCAGCTCACCGTCTCAGGGGAAGAATTCACCCCTCCACTTT. Protein sequence: CASSPSQGKNSPLHF.